Presented here are 14 T cell receptor beta chains from one specimen sequenced in a study of shared clonotypes between healthy human individuals (TCRdb year 2020). Libraries were constructed by the immunoSEQ multiplex PCR assay. TCRdb holds this immuneACCESS table with in-frame rearrangements only. Some clones are missing; in checked studies, unresolved V genes explain under half, and the rest has no known cause. The sample contains roughly 1,800,000 clones, just under 95% of them found a single time. The ten biggest clones cover roughly 1.2% of the sample. CD8 naive samples were CD45RO-negative cells positively selected for CCR7, giving a CD45RA+CCR7+ population that excluded TemRA cells. The source material was naive CD8+ T cells sorted from blood. Per the publication, the cell subset or site label means: CD45RA+CCR7+. All receptors derive from a man between 18 and 29 years old in good health.

The chain uses TRBV2 and TRBJ1-1; D call uncertain. The CDR3 length is 12 residues. V lost 3 bases and J lost 10, with 12 bases in between. The germline CDR1 and CDR2 sequences are SNHLY and FYNNEI. The CDR3 is CASSDGNLGAFF. The CDR3 DNA reads TGTGCCAGCAGTGACGGTAATCTGGGAGCTTTCTTT.

The CDR3 protein is CASSTRGDPSYNEQFF. DNA of the CDR3: TGTGCCAGCAGCACCCGAGGGGACCCCTCCTACAATGAGCAGTTCTTC. The rearrangement links TRBV11-2 to TRBJ2-1; D may correspond to TRBD1 or TRBD2 (5 bases each). There are 16 residues in the CDR3. V shed 5 bases and J shed 0 bases, with 14 bases lying between them. Germline V gene sequence: CDR1 SGHAT, CDR2 FQNNGV.

The CDR3 loop is CASSETVAGGYYEQYF. CDR3 nucleotides: TGCGCCAGCAGTGAGACGGTGGCAGGGGGCTACTACGAGCAGTACTTC. The chain recombines TRBV10-1 with TRBJ2-7; 8 nucleotides align to TRBD1. Germline-derived CDR1 and CDR2 are WNHNN and SYGVQD (reference sequence). The CDR3 is made up of 16 amino acids. Trimming at V came to 2 bases and at J to 3 bases, leaving 9 bases not matched to a gene.

With respect to this clone: This sample includes further DNA sequences coding for the same CDR3. The J gene is TRBJ1-1, the V gene TRBV6-5, with no clear D. CDR3 length: 13 amino acids. The germline CDR1 and CDR2 sequences are MNHEY and SVGAGI. V was pared by 0 bases and J by 6 bases, with 8 bases between. CDR3 protein: CASSYSGSPEAFF. The CDR3 DNA reads as TGTGCCAGCAGTTACTCAGGTTCCCCTGAAGCTTTCTTT.

In nucleotides, the CDR3 is TGTGCCAGCAGCCAACTCCCCGGGGACCCCGAGGACGAGCAGTACTTC. Protein product: CASSQLPGDPEDEQYF. V is TRBV7-8 and J is TRBJ2-7, with D possibly called TRBD1 or TRBD2 (5 bases each). V was cut by 5 bases and J by 5 bases, with 22 bases left in between. Germline CDR1 SGHVS, CDR2 FQNEAQ. CDR3 size: 16 residues. Full variable domain (outside the CDR3, taken from reference TRBV7-8 and TRBJ2-7): GAGVSQSPRYKVAKRGQDVALRCDPISGHVSLFWYQQALGQGPEFLTYFQNEAQLDKSGLPSDRFFAERPEGSVSTLKIQRTQQEDSAVYLCASSQLPGDPEDEQYFGPGTRLTVT.

This clone has only one observation. This chain connects TRBV11-2 to TRBJ1-1, with TRBD1 as a possible D gene (5 bases). Germline lookup yields CDR1 SGHAT and CDR2 FQNNGV. The CDR3 is made up of 15 amino acids. The V end lost 8 bases, the J end lost 1 base, and 17 bases lay between the germline ends. CDR3 bases: TGTGCCAGCCAACTGGCCTGGGGGTCGAACACTGAAGCTTTCTTT. It is translated as CASQLAWGSNTEAFF.

As concerns this clone: This CDR3 is also generated by other DNA sequences in the sample. The V and J genes are TRBV9 and TRBJ2-5; D may match TRBD1 or TRBD2 (6 bases each). V lost 0 bases and J lost 4, with 10 bases in between. CDR3 length: 14 residues. The germline CDR1 and CDR2 sequences are SGDLS and YYNGEE. This CDR3 is CASSVGEGGETQYF. CDR3 nucleotides: TGTGCCAGCAGCGTAGGCGAGGGGGGAGAGACCCAGTACTTC.

The chain links TRBV19 to TRBJ1-1; D may be TRBD1 (5 bases). Deletions cut 10 bases from V and 1 base from J, with 13 bases between. CDR1 is LNHDA, CDR2 SQIVND, per germline (reference sequence). The CDR3 runs 13 residues. The CDR3 sequence is CATTGTPNTEAFF. The CDR3 DNA reads TGTGCCACCACGGGGACGCCGAACACTGAAGCTTTCTTT.

As DNA, the CDR3 is TGTGCCAGCAGTTTTGGGACAGGGATTAACACTGAAGCTTTCTTT. This encodes CASSFGTGINTEAFF. This chain links TRBV28 with TRBJ1-1; 9 positions agree with TRBD1. The CDR3 has 15 amino acids. Germline CDR1 reads MDHEN; CDR2 reads SYDVKM. The V segment lost 3 bases and the J segment 2 bases; nucleotides outside the gene matches: 4.

The chain couples TRBV2 to TRBJ2-7, with TRBD1 identical over 9 bases. The CDR3 is made up of 16 amino acids. The V gene end was trimmed by 5 bases and the J gene end by 3 bases; junction bases not matched to a gene: 11. CDR1 and CDR2 (germline): SNHLY, FYNNEI. CDR3 region: CASSRDREREGYEQYF. CDR3 nucleotide sequence: TGTGCCAGCAGTCGGGACAGGGAGAGGGAGGGCTACGAGCAGTACTTC. Full variable domain (rest looked up from reference TRBV2 and TRBJ2-7): EPEVTQTPSHQVTQMGQEVILRCVPISNHLYFYWYRQILGQKVEFLVSFYNNEISEKSEIFDDQFSVERPDGSNFTLKIRSTKLEDSAMYFCASSRDREREGYEQYFGPGTRLTVT.

The chain links TRBV6-5 to TRBJ2-7; perhaps TRBD2 as D (6 bases). The CDR3 contains 14 residues. From germline, CDR1 is MNHEY and CDR2 SVGAGI. V shed 0 bases and J shed 5 bases, with 11 bases lying between them. The CDR3 DNA reads as TGTGCCAGCAGTTACTCGGAGGGTCGGAACGAGCAGTACTTC. This gives the protein CASSYSEGRNEQYF.

CDR3 nucleotide sequence: TGTGCCAGCAGCCCATCCGGGACTAGTTTCTACGAGCAGTACTTC. Protein sequence: CASSPSGTSFYEQYF. The chain joins TRBV5-4 to TRBJ2-7; 8 bases map to TRBD2. This CDR3 comprises 15 residues. V trimming: 4 bases; J trimming: 3 bases; junction bases outside the gene matches: 9. The germline V gene encodes CDR1 SGHNT and CDR2 YYREEE (reference sequence).

For this clone: The same CDR3 arises from other DNA sequences in this sample as well. The gene calls are TRBV5-1 and TRBJ2-7; 8 bases line up with TRBD2. V was clipped by 3 bases and J by 0 bases; unmatched bases: 2. Germline V CDR1 and CDR2: SGHRS, YFSETQ. This CDR3 region has 14 residues. In DNA, the CDR3 is TGCGCCAGCAGCTCGAGCGGGAGCTCCTACGAGCAGTACTTC. Amino acids: CASSSSGSSYEQYF.

The chain has TRBV7-9 and TRBJ2-1; 11 nucleotides match TRBD2. Germline V lookup: CDR1 SEHNR, CDR2 FQNEAQ (reference sequence). Trimming at V came to 5 bases and at J to 3 bases, leaving 3 bases not matched to a gene. CDR3 length equals 15 residues. The CDR3 loop reads CASSGTSGSYNEQFF. Written as DNA, the CDR3 is TGTGCCAGCAGCGGTACTAGCGGGAGCTACAATGAGCAGTTCTTC.